This TCR beta chain derives from a study of identical twins. Overall study results and limits: Beta out-of-frame sequences displayed a weaker excess of sharing between twins. The more abundant beta clonotypes in cord blood had fewer insertions, and memory repertoires did not show this.

With V trimmed by 5 bases and J by 7 bases, 11 bases remained unmatched. This CDR3 has 15 amino acids. The germline gives CDR1 MNHEY, CDR2 SMNVEV (reference sequence). One entry per CDR3 protein, called by TCRdb with MiXCR from the 5' RACE reads. The repertoire consists of roughly 280,000 distinct CDR3 sequences, with 8.5% to 9.5% occurring once and the leading ten covering approximately 6.5%. This clonotype was recorded once. The antigen remains unidentified. Another study also made use of these data, one on yellow fever vaccine responses in identical twins.

Source material: CD8+ T cells sorted from blood. This TCR derives from a woman younger than 35 in good health. The chain links TRBV27 to TRBJ2-1; TRBD1 agrees at 7 bases. Here the CDR3 DNA reads TGTGCCAGCAGTAAAAGACAGGGCCTTCTTAATGAGCAGTTCTTC. Translated, it gives CASSKRQGLLNEQFF.